The 8 T cell receptor beta chains below come from one sample, sequenced in a study of blood T cell repertoires in COVID-19. Produced via immunoSEQ multiplex PCR; TCRdb's table is partial and in-frame only. The table shows approximately 230,000 clones, with 87% occurring only once. Sequencing input: PBMCs or T cells enriched from blood (not recorded which). The origin of the receptors is a woman in her twenties or thirties with acute COVID-19.

V is TRBV3-1 (or the pseudogene TRBV3-2) and J is TRBJ2-2; D may be TRBD1 (5 bases). Germline assignment: CDR1 LGHDT and CDR2 YNNKEL (reference sequence). Deletions cut 4 bases from V and 6 bases from J, with 9 bases between. The CDR3 is 13 residues long. The CDR3 spells CASSRETAGELFF. CDR3 nucleotides: TGTGCCAGCAGCCGAGAGACAGCCGGGGAGCTGTTTTTT.

The J gene is TRBJ2-6, the V gene TRBV5-4, with D perhaps TRBD1 (5 bases). Germline assignment: CDR1 SGHNT and CDR2 YYREEE (reference sequence). CDR3 length: 15 amino acids. The ends were cut back, 2 bases at V and 0 bases at J, with 6 bases in the middle. The CDR3 region is CASSLGDSGANVLTF. The DNA for the CDR3 is TGTGCCAGCAGCTTAGGGGACTCTGGGGCCAACGTCCTGACTTTC.

The chain combines TRBV6-5 with TRBJ1-3; 9 bases fit TRBD1. Trimming took 4 bases from V and 7 from J; bases not matched to a gene: 8. The CDR3 has 15 residues. The germline gives CDR1 MNHEY, CDR2 SVGAGI. This CDR3 is CASSSGPGTGNTIYF. The DNA of the CDR3 is TGTGCCAGCAGTTCCGGTCCCGGGACAGGGAACACCATATATTTT.

The genes are TRBV7-6 and TRBJ1-1; D unclear. The V end lost 5 bases, the J end lost 1 base, and 8 bases lay between the germline ends. The germline gives CDR1 SGHVS, CDR2 FNYEAQ. The CDR3 sequence is 13 residues long. The CDR3 DNA sequence: TGTGCCAGCAGCCCGAGGAGGAACACTGAAGCTTTCTTT. Translation gives CASSPRRNTEAFF. The full variable domain, its missing parts supplied by reference TRBV7-6 and TRBJ1-1, is GAGVSQSPRYKVTKRGQDVALRCDPISGHVSLYWYRQALGQGPEFLTYFNYEAQQDKSGLPNDRFSAERPEGSISTLTIQRTEQRDSAMYRCASSPRRNTEAFFGQGTRLTVV.

This rearrangement joins TRBV19 to TRBJ2-1; the D is unclear. Trimming removed 7 bases at V and 5 bases at J, with 15 bases between. The CDR3 runs 14 residues. Germline CDR1 and CDR2: LNHDA and SQIVND (reference sequence). This chain's CDR3 is CASTLGPVNNEQFF. The CDR3 DNA is TGTGCCAGTACTCTAGGCCCGGTAAACAATGAGCAGTTCTTC.

The chain recombines TRBV11-3 with TRBJ2-7, with D perhaps TRBD2 (6 bases). The CDR3 extends over 13 amino acids. The V gene's germline CDR1 is SGHNT and CDR2 YENEEA. V was clipped by 5 bases and J by 0 bases, with 8 bases between them. The CDR3 coding sequence is TGTGCCAGCAGCCGGACTACCTCCTACGAGCAGTACTTC. Amino acid sequence: CASSRTTSYEQYF.

In this sample, this clone turned up once. This sequence joins TRBV7-9 and TRBJ2-1; D might be TRBD1 (6 bases). CDR1 SEHNR and CDR2 FQNEAQ come from the germline V gene (reference sequence). The CDR3 loop spans 16 amino acids. Trimming took off 2 bases at V and 0 bases at J, with 11 bases between the two ends. The CDR3 sequence: CASSLKGDSSYNEQFF. DNA for the CDR3: TGTGCCAGCAGCTTAAAGGGGGATAGCTCCTACAATGAGCAGTTCTTC.

J is TRBJ2-1 and V is TRBV29-1, with TRBD2 matching over 10 bases. The CDR3 has 14 residues. Trimming removed 5 bases from V and 3 bases from J; junction bases left unmatched: 4. Germline CDR1 SQVTM, CDR2 ANQGSEA. This chain's CDR3 is CSVLAGVLYNEQFF. The CDR3 DNA is TGCAGCGTTCTAGCGGGGGTCCTCTACAATGAGCAGTTCTTC.